These T cell receptor beta chains were read from a single sample in a study of cytotoxic CD8 clonotypes in ibrutinib-treated CLL. Libraries were prepared by immunoSEQ multiplex PCR; TCRdb keeps only in-frame clonotypes and omits some of them. Among about 160,000 clones listed, about four fifths were seen once. Sequencing used PBMCs, obtained after 24 months of ibrutinib treatment. The receptors shown here come from a human donor with chronic lymphocytic leukemia. Both conserved end residues are part of each CDR3. Part of the rows lack a size; the others show once, few, many or a class for expanded clones.

V,size,J,CDR3
TRBV18,.,TRBJ2-2,CASSPLGSDTGELFF
TRBV4-3,.,TRBJ2-3,CASSRSSAGTDTQYF
TRBV19,once,TRBJ2-1,CASSIDRLAGAYNEQFF
TRBV2,.,TRBJ1-5,CASRNPYSNQPQHF
TRBV2,.,TRBJ2-5,CASSDRGGRETQYF
TRBV7-3,few,TRBJ1-6,CASSLYETRGGTPLHF
TRBV29-1,.,TRBJ1-2,CSVMNPPGFSYGYTF
TRBV9,.,TRBJ1-1,CASSVLGRGSTEAFF
TRBV2,.,TRBJ2-7,CASSAGARGYYEREQYF
TRBV30,.,TRBJ1-5,CAWSGQHLSNQPQHF
TRBV4-2,.,TRBJ2-1,CASRGTSGPSYNEQFF
TRBV30,once,TRBJ1-2,CAWSHTGLSNYGYTF
TRBV19,.,TRBJ1-6,CASSSGAPTFSYNSPLHF
TRBV13,.,TRBJ1-2,CASSLRRRDGYTF
TRBV5-1,.,TRBJ1-1,CASSLVWNTEAFF
TRBV7-2,once,TRBJ2-1,CASSPGTIPYNEQFF
TRBV7-8,.,TRBJ2-6,CASSARGGGSSVLTF
TRBV7-7,.,TRBJ2-2,CASSPPAGAESGELFF
TRBV7-8,.,TRBJ2-2,CASSSNRATGELFF
TRBV7-7,.,TRBJ1-3,CASSPQPSGNTIYF
TRBV5-6,.,TRBJ2-7,CASSLYAVSYEQYF
TRBV29-1,.,TRBJ2-3,CSVSGGTSDTQYF
TRBV27,.,TRBJ2-3,CASSFGRGRDTQYF
TRBV29-1,once,TRBJ2-1,CSVEGGGRSEQFF
TRBV7-9,.,TRBJ2-3,CASSFTRGGTDTQYF
TRBV9,many,TRBJ1-3,CASSVEGQALSGNTIYF
TRBV5-1,.,TRBJ2-1,CASSSSGRARDEQFF
TRBV9,.,TRBJ1-2,CASSYDSNYGYTF
TRBV7-9,.,TRBJ1-5,CASSPSSRGVNQPQHF
TRBV30,once,TRBJ2-7,CAWAAGSSYEQYF
TRBV12-2,.,TRBJ2-3,CASRLALLDLDTQYF
TRBV7-8,.,TRBJ1-4,CASSPRDRVNEKLFF
TRBV2,.,TRBJ1-5,CASKGSTYSNQPQHF
TRBV30,.,TRBJ1-5,CAWSVGRGSLSNQPQHF
TRBV19,.,TRBJ2-3,CASSIGGSGADTQYF
TRBV7-3,.,TRBJ2-2,CASSRVGGPAGELFF
TRBV7-2,.,TRBJ2-5,CASSLPQWYQETQYF
TRBV5-6,.,TRBJ1-2,CASRSQAVYYGYTF
TRBV11-3,once,TRBJ2-1,CASSLDSRDEQFF
TRBV7-2,.,TRBJ1-2,CASSPRTGGGFF
TRBV6-5,few,TRBJ1-1,CASSYLLDTEAFF
TRBV2,.,TRBJ2-7,CASRWFGGASSYEQYF
TRBV7-8,.,TRBJ1-1,CASSRDRLNTEAFF
TRBV7-3,.,TRBJ1-6,CASSVTGFRNSPLHF
TRBV7-2,.,TRBJ2-1,CASSTASAGEQFF
TRBV7-7,.,TRBJ2-2,CASSLGRGQAGELFF
TRBV7-3,.,TRBJ1-6,CASSGNSNSPLHF
TRBV9,few,TRBJ2-7,CASSVGTSAPYEQYF
TRBV29-1,few,TRBJ2-7,CSVGVVTAYEQYF
TRBV10-2,.,TRBJ1-2,CASSDNRGYGYTF
TRBV5-6,.,TRBJ2-1,CASSLFPADPTYNEQFF
TRBV30,.,TRBJ1-4,CAWSVSEKLFF
TRBV6-5,once,TRBJ2-4,CASSQDREKNIQYF
TRBV7-8,.,TRBJ2-1,CASSLGLAGFRSYNEQFF
TRBV18,.,TRBJ1-6,CASSPPAGLNNSPLHF
TRBV7-6,few,TRBJ1-3,CASSSMGGHSGNTIYF
TRBV6-5,.,TRBJ2-2,CALREGIGTGELFF